The TCR beta chain described here comes from a study of blood T cell repertoires in COVID-19. In the original processing: Estimated nucleated cell counts came from reference gene primer amplification. Using immunoSEQ multiplex PCR, the repertoire was profiled, and TCRdb retains in-frame clones only, with some absent. D and trimming come from the DNA, and the V and J calls and clone size come from that table. Of about 260,000 clones in the sample, about nine tenths were seen once. The V gene end was trimmed by 2 bases and the J gene end by 1 base; junction bases not matched to a gene: 6. This CDR3 spans 16 amino acids. CDR1 is SEHNR and CDR2 is FQNEAQ in the germline V gene (reference sequence).

Material: PBMCs or T cells enriched from blood (not recorded which). This clonotype was obtained from a woman aged 35 to 49 with acute COVID-19. V and J are TRBV7-9 and TRBJ2-3, with 7 bases identical to TRBD2. The CDR3 DNA is TGTGCCAGCAGCTTACTCGAGACTAGCCGCACAGATACGCAGTATTTT. Amino acid sequence: CASSLLETSRTDTQYF.